The 15 T cell receptor beta chains presented below share a single source sample, sequenced in a study of T cells in Graves' hyperthyroidism and ophthalmopathy. Amplified regions were TCR beta CDR3 sequences from RNA transcripts. First-round RT-PCR with HTBI primers amplified the TCR CDR3 region. One entry per CDR3 protein results from TCRdb running MiXCR on the multiplex PCR reads. The top ten clones hold 40% of a sample with about 380,000 distinct CDR3 sequences, about 18% of them seen once. Sample: blood. The receptors stem from a man in his late teens or twenties with Graves' ophthalmopathy.

The rearrangement uses TRBV6-1 and TRBJ1-4; D remains ambiguous. This CDR3 is built from 12 residues. Germline loops: CDR1 MNHNS, CDR2 SASEGT. The germline V and J ends were trimmed by 6 bases and 7 bases, with 9 bases remaining between them. The CDR3 protein is CASRSPIEKLFF. CDR3 in DNA: TGTGCCAGCAGGTCCCCCATTGAAAAACTGTTTTTT.

This clonotype was seen many times. The chain recombines TRBV2 with TRBJ2-2; 9 nucleotides match TRBD1. The CDR3 covers 15 residues. V shed 7 bases and J 5 bases; nucleotides not matched to a gene: 8. Germline CDR1 and CDR2: SNHLY and FYNNEI. The DNA of the CDR3 is TGTGCCAGCACCCCTGGACAGGGGCGGACCGGGGAGCTGTTTTTT. Protein sequence: CASTPGQGRTGELFF.

The gene calls are TRBV28 and TRBJ1-6; no clear D. The CDR3 has 15 amino acids. V lost 2 bases to trimming and J lost 6 bases, with 11 bases between them. Germline V gives CDR1 MDHEN, CDR2 SYDVKM. The CDR3 sequence is CASSLIDIGNSPLHF. The DNA of the CDR3 is TGTGCCAGCAGTTTAATTGACATCGGTAATTCACCCCTCCACTTT.

This clonotype was seen ten or more times. The rearrangement uses TRBV18 and TRBJ2-3, with D tentatively TRBD1 (5 bases). V shed 4 bases and J shed 8 bases, with 16 bases lying between them. CDR1 is KGHSH and CDR2 is LQKENI in the germline V gene. The CDR3 extends over 14 amino acids. The CDR3 sequence: CASSLDTPESTQYF. CDR3 sequence (DNA): TGTGCCAGCTCACTGGACACCCCCGAGAGTACGCAGTATTTT.

The V gene is TRBV5-1, the J gene TRBJ1-4, with D unclear. V lost 5 bases and J lost 3, with 17 bases in between. The germline V gene encodes CDR1 SGHRS and CDR2 YFSETQ. This CDR3 contains 16 residues. The CDR3 DNA reads as TGCGCCAGCAGTGTCTGGTCGGGCAGCCCTAATGAAAAACTGTTTTTT. Translated, it gives CASSVWSGSPNEKLFF.

In this sample, this clonotype turned up many times. V is TRBV3-1 and J is TRBJ1-4; TRBD1 is a possible D gene (5 bases). Trimming took off 4 bases at V and 0 bases at J, with 9 bases between the two ends. The germline CDR1 and CDR2 sequences are LGHDT and YNNKEL (reference sequence). This CDR3 has 15 residues. CDR3: CASSLRGTTNEKLFF. The CDR3 DNA sequence: TGTGCCAGCAGCCTCCGGGGGACAACTAATGAAAAACTGTTTTTT.

This clonotype was detected ten times or more. The rearrangement uses TRBV11-3 and TRBJ2-2; D is ambiguous. This CDR3 is 16 amino acids long. CDR1 is SGHNT and CDR2 is YENEEA in the germline V gene. Trimming cost V 1 base and J 2 bases, with 11 bases left between them. DNA of the CDR3: TGTGCCAGCAGCTTAGCCTCATACTATAACACCGGGGAGCTGTTTTTT. This gives the protein CASSLASYYNTGELFF.

This clonotype was seen ten or more times. The chain is built from TRBV3-1 and TRBJ2-1; tentatively, D is TRBD1 (6 bases). The V gene's germline CDR1 is LGHDT and CDR2 YNNKEL (reference sequence). The CDR3 has 13 amino acids. The V end lost 4 bases, the J end lost 6 bases, and 10 bases lay between the germline ends. The CDR3 region has the DNA TGTGCCAGCAGCCGGGGGCTATCCAATGAGCAGTTCTTC. As protein: CASSRGLSNEQFF.

Many counts were recorded for this clonotype. V is TRBV3-1 and J is TRBJ1-2; D not resolved. V gave up 1 base and J gave up 3 bases, with 6 bases separating them. CDR3 length equals 13 residues. Germline CDR1 reads LGHDT; CDR2 reads YNNKEL (reference sequence). The CDR3 DNA reads TGTGCCAGCAGCCAAGTACTGTACTATGGCTACACCTTC. Amino acid sequence: CASSQVLYYGYTF.

This chain joins TRBV10-1 and TRBJ2-1; D possibly corresponds to TRBD2 (6 bases). The length of the CDR3 is 13 residues. Germline V gene lookup returns CDR1 WNHNN and CDR2 SYGVQD (reference sequence). Between the trimmed V and J ends, which lost 0 bases and 12 bases, there was a span of 12 bases. The CDR3 sequence: CASSESRGRGQFF. DNA for the CDR3: TGCGCCAGCAGTGAGTCCCGGGGGAGAGGGCAGTTCTTC.

This chain connects TRBV6-2 or TRBV6-3 to TRBJ2-2; the D is unclear. Per the germline V gene, CDR1 is MNHEY and CDR2 is SVGEGT. This CDR3 has 11 amino acids. With 5 bases removed from V and 8 bases from J, the gap between germline ends came to 6 bases. This CDR3 is CASSDGGELFF. The CDR3 region has the DNA TGTGCCAGCAGTGACGGAGGGGAGCTGTTTTTT.

The CDR3 nucleotides read TGTGCCAGCGGGGTAGAGGGAGGCTATGGCTACACCTTC. As protein: CASGVEGGYGYTF. This chain uses TRBV27 with TRBJ1-2; D uncertain. Trimming took off 8 bases at V and 4 bases at J, with 14 bases between the two ends. The germline V gene encodes CDR1 MNHEY and CDR2 SMNVEV (reference sequence). The CDR3 extends over 13 amino acids.

This clonotype was seen at least ten times. The chain combines TRBV27 with TRBJ2-7; 10 positions agree with TRBD2. CDR3 length: 15 residues. V gave up 3 bases and J gave up 5 bases; unmatched junction bases: 7. CDR1 is MNHEY, CDR2 SMNVEV, per germline (reference sequence). CDR3 in amino acids: CASSFTGLAVHEQYF. The CDR3 DNA is TGTGCCAGCAGTTTCACTGGACTAGCGGTACACGAGCAGTACTTC.

This clonotype came up a few times. CDR3 protein: CATSRGTATALETQYF. CDR3 sequence (DNA): TGTGCCACCAGCAGAGGAACAGCGACGGCATTAGAGACCCAGTACTTC. The rearrangement uses TRBV15 and TRBJ2-5; D remains unclear. The CDR3 loop spans 16 amino acids. V gave up 1 base and J gave up 4 bases, with 16 bases separating them. Germline V gene sequence: CDR1 LNHNV, CDR2 YYDKDF (reference sequence). Drawing the rest from reference TRBV15 and TRBJ2-5, the complete variable domain is DAMVIQNPRYQVTQFGKPVTLSCSQTLNHNVMYWYQQKSSQAPKLLFHYYDKDFNNEADTPDNFQSRRPNTSFCFLDIRSPGLGDTAMYLCATSRGTATALETQYFGPGTRLLVL.

This clonotype has a single count. In nucleotides, the CDR3 is TGTGCCACCAGTGATTTACGGGGACAGGGGTCCTACAATGAGCAGTTCTTC. It yields the protein CATSDLRGQGSYNEQFF. The J gene is TRBJ2-1, the V gene TRBV24-1, with 10 bases fitting TRBD1. The V segment lost 1 base and the J segment 1 base; nucleotides outside the gene matches: 3. Germline-derived CDR1 and CDR2 are KGHDR and SFDVKD. The CDR3 runs to 17 residues.